This note documents a single T cell receptor (beta chain) sequence. The data stem from a study of sequential checkpoint blockade in melanoma. J gave up 9 bases and V 7 bases, and 9 bases lay outside the gene matches. CDR1 and CDR2 from the germline V gene are MNHGY and SAAAGT. The CDR3 is made up of 14 amino acids. Produced via immunoSEQ multiplex PCR; TCRdb's table is partial and in-frame only. The sample has around 8,800 clones; less than 25% are singletons. Treatment in this sample: randomized to nivolumab then ipilimumab (arm A) or the reverse (arm B). This chain joins TRBV6-8 and TRBJ2-1; 10 positions match TRBD2. The clonotype was recovered from a human donor with melanoma. Sequencing was performed on tumor tissue (inferred from file names), taken from a patient given nivolumab and ipilimumab in sequence. Written as DNA, the CDR3 is TGTGCCAGCACCCTTCCGGGACTAGCGCGTGAGCAGTTCTTC. The encoded protein is CASTLPGLAREQFF.